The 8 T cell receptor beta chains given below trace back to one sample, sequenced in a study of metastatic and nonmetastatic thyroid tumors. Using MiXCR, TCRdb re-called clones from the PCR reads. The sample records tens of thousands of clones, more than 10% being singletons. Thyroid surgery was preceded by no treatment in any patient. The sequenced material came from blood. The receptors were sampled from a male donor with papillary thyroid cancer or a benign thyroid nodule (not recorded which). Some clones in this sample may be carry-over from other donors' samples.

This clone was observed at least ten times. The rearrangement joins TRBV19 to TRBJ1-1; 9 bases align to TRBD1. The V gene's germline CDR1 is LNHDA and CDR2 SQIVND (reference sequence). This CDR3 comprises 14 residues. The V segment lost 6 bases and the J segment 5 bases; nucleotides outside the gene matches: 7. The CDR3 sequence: CASSTGQGLTEAFF. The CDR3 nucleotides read TGTGCCAGTAGCACAGGACAGGGGTTAACTGAAGCTTTCTTT. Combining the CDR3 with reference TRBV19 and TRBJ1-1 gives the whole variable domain DGGITQSPKYLFRKEGQNVTLSCEQNLNHDAMYWYRQDPGQGLRLIYYSQIVNDFQKGDIAEGYSVSREKKESFPLTVTSAQKNPTAFYLCASSTGQGLTEAFFGQGTRLTVV.

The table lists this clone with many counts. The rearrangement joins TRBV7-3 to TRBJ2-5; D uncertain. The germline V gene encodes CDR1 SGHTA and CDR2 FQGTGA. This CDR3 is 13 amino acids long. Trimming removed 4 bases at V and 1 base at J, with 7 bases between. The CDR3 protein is CASSSTSQETQYF. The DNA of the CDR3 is TGTGCCAGCAGCTCCACCTCCCAAGAGACCCAGTACTTC.

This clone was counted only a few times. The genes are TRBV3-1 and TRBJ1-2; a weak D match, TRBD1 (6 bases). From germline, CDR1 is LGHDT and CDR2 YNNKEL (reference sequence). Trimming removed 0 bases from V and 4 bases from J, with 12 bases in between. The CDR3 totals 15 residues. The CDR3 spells CASSQDGQPFYGYTF. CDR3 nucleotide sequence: TGTGCCAGCAGCCAAGATGGACAGCCGTTCTATGGCTACACCTTC.

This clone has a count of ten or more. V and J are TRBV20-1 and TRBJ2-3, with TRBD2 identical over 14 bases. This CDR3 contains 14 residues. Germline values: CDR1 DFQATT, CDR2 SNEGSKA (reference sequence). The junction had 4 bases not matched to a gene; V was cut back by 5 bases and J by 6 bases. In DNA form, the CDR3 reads TGCAGTGCTGTCCGGACTAGCGGGAGGGATACGCAGTATTTT. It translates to CSAVRTSGRDTQYF.

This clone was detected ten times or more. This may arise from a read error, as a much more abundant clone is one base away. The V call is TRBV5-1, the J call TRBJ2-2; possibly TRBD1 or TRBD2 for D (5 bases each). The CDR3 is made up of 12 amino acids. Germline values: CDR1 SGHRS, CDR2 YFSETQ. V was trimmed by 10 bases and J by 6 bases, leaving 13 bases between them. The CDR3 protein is CAGGRGAGELFF. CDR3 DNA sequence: TGCGCCGGCGGACGAGGGGCCGGGGAGCTGTTTTTT.

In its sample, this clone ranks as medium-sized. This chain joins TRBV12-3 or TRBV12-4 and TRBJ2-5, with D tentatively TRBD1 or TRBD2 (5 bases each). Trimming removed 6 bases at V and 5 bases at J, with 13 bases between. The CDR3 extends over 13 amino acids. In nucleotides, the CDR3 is TGTGCCAGCAGCTCGGACTGGGGGGAGACCCAGTACTTC. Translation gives CASSSDWGETQYF.

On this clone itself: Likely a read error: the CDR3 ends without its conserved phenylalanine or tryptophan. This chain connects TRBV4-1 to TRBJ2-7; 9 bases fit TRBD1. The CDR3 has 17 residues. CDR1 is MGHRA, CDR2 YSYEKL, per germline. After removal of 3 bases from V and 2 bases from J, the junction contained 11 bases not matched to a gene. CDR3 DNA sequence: TGCGCCAGCAGCCATTCCACTCCGGGACAGGGAACCTACGAGCAGTACCTC. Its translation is CASSHSTPGQGTYEQYL.

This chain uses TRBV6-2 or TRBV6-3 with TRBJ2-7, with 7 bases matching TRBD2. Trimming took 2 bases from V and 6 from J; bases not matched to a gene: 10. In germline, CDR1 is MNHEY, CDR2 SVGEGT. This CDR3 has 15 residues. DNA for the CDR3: TGTGCCAGCAGTTACGGCCTAGCGGAATTTAGCGAGCAGTACTTC. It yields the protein CASSYGLAEFSEQYF.